Presented here are 28 T cell receptor beta chains from one specimen sequenced in a study of technical replicates of blood from a handful of donors. Profiling relied on immunoSEQ multiplex PCR, and the TCRdb table lists in-frame clones only, not all of them. The sample includes 50,000 to 60,000 clones, 91% of them seen just once. The specimen sequenced was PBMCs. The receptor source for this set is a human donor in good health. Some clones in this sample may be carry-over from other donors' samples.

The chain carries TRBV29-1 and TRBJ2-7; TRBD1 matches at 11 bases. This CDR3 contains 14 residues. Trimming cost V 2 bases and J 3 bases; bases outside gene matches: 3. Germline CDR1 is SQVTM and CDR2 is ANQGSEA. CDR3 coding DNA: TGCAGCGTTGAATTGGGGACAGGGGGCTACGAGCAGTACTTC. Translation: CSVELGTGGYEQYF.

The chain recombines TRBV5-1 with TRBJ2-1, with 10 bases identical to TRBD2. V lost 0 bases, J lost 3 bases, and 3 bases stayed unmatched. The CDR3 has 16 amino acids. Germline V gene data show CDR1 as SGHRS and CDR2 as YFSETQ. CDR3 coding DNA: TGCGCCAGCAGCTTGGGGGCTAGCGGGGGCTACAATGAGCAGTTCTTC. Encoded protein: CASSLGASGGYNEQFF.

For this clone: This sample includes further DNA sequences coding for the same CDR3. V and J are TRBV4-1 and TRBJ1-2, with 7 bases lining up with TRBD1. J lost 2 bases, V lost 3 bases, and 6 bases had no gene match. CDR3 length equals 15 residues. Germline V gives CDR1 MGHRA, CDR2 YSYEKL. Written as DNA, the CDR3 is TGCGCCAGCAGCCAGTGGGCAGGGGGGAACTATGGCTACACCTTC. Translating it yields CASSQWAGGNYGYTF.

This clone was counted a single time. This chain uses TRBV5-4 with TRBJ2-1, with 11 bases fitting TRBD2. Germline assignment: CDR1 SGHNT and CDR2 YYREEE (reference sequence). The CDR3 covers 15 residues. V was pared by 4 bases and J by 10 bases, with 10 bases of the junction left unmatched. The CDR3 sequence: CASSRGLAGTGEQFF. In DNA form, the CDR3 reads TGTGCCAGCAGCAGAGGACTAGCGGGCACGGGCGAGCAGTTCTTC.

The chain recombines TRBV11-2 with TRBJ2-7, with 9 nucleotides matching TRBD2. The junction had 4 bases not matched to a gene; V was cut back by 4 bases and J by 0 bases. Looked up from germline, CDR1 is SGHAT and CDR2 is FQNNGV. This CDR3 has 15 residues. The DNA for the CDR3 is TGTGCCAGCAGCTCCCTAGCGGGAAGCTCCTACGAGCAGTACTTC. Residues: CASSSLAGSSYEQYF.

This chain connects TRBV5-4 to TRBJ2-5, with D possibly matching TRBD1 (6 bases). V was pared by 0 bases and J by 5 bases, with 8 bases between. The CDR3 is 13 amino acids. The germline V gene encodes CDR1 SGHNT and CDR2 YYREEE (reference sequence). CDR3 in amino acids: CASSLGQGETQYF. The CDR3 DNA sequence: TGTGCCAGCAGCTTGGGTCAGGGGGAGACCCAGTACTTC. The complete variable domain, with remaining parts taken from reference TRBV5-4 and TRBJ2-5, reads ETGVTQSPTHLIKTRGQQVTLRCSSQSGHNTVSWYQQALGQGPQFIFQYYREEENGRGNFPPRFSGLQFPNYSSELNVNALELDDSALYLCASSLGQGETQYFGPGTRLLVL.

The rearrangement joins TRBV29-1 to TRBJ2-3, with 7 bases fitting TRBD2. With V trimmed by 0 bases and J by 2 bases, 5 bases remained unmatched. Per the germline V gene, CDR1 is SQVTM and CDR2 is ANQGSEA. The CDR3 consists of 15 residues. For the CDR3, the DNA is TGCAGCGTTGAAGATCAAAGGGACTACACAGATACGCAGTATTTT. Its translation: CSVEDQRDYTDTQYF.

The chain carries TRBV6-5 and TRBJ1-1; a weak D match, TRBD1 (5 bases). V was cut by 0 bases and J by 7 bases, with 9 bases left in between. The germline gives CDR1 MNHEY, CDR2 SVGAGI. This CDR3 has 13 amino acids. The CDR3 nucleotides are TGTGCCAGCAGTTACTCTACAGGTTTTGAAGCTTTCTTT. Translation gives CASSYSTGFEAFF.

This sequence joins TRBV5-4 and TRBJ1-1; D call uncertain. CDR1 is SGHNT and CDR2 is YYREEE in the germline V gene (reference sequence). With 0 bases removed from V and 7 bases from J, the gap between germline ends came to 10 bases. The CDR3 spans 13 residues. Here the CDR3 reads CASSLERQVEAFF. The CDR3 DNA reads TGTGCCAGCAGCTTGGAGAGACAAGTTGAAGCTTTCTTT.

The rearrangement uses TRBV11-2 and TRBJ2-5, with 10 bases that match TRBD2. Unmatched junction bases numbered 3, after V lost 3 bases and J lost 2 bases. Germline CDR1 is SGHAT and CDR2 is FQNNGV. The CDR3 extends over 15 amino acids. The CDR3 here is CASSFLAGVQETQYF. CDR3 sequence (DNA): TGTGCCAGCAGCTTCCTAGCGGGGGTTCAAGAGACCCAGTACTTC.

The gene calls are TRBV7-9 and TRBJ1-1; D is possibly TRBD1 (5 bases). In germline, CDR1 is SEHNR, CDR2 FQNEAQ (reference sequence). This CDR3 is built from 18 residues. V dropped 5 bases and J dropped 7 bases, with 29 bases sitting between them. This CDR3 is CASSPYASRVVLLGEAFF. The CDR3 DNA sequence: TGTGCCAGCAGCCCATATGCCTCCAGGGTCGTCCTTCTAGGTGAAGCTTTCTTT.

The V gene is TRBV27, the J gene TRBJ2-7; perhaps TRBD2 as D (6 bases). This CDR3 comprises 16 residues. Trimming took off 5 bases at V and 0 bases at J, with 17 bases between the two ends. CDR1 MNHEY and CDR2 SMNVEV come from the germline V gene (reference sequence). The CDR3 is CASSPTLGGRSYEQYF. CDR3 in DNA: TGTGCCAGCAGTCCTACTCTGGGAGGACGCTCCTACGAGCAGTACTTC.

The chain is built from TRBV7-8 and TRBJ2-1; TRBD2 matches at 14 bases. V lost 1 base, J lost 1 base, and 0 bases stayed unmatched. In germline, CDR1 is SGHVS, CDR2 FQNEAQ. The CDR3 spans 17 residues. The CDR3 nucleotides read TGTGCCAGCAGCTTAGGACTAGCGGGGGGGTCCTACAATGAGCAGTTCTTC. It codes for CASSLGLAGGSYNEQFF.

This clone was detected only once. The J gene is TRBJ2-1, the V gene TRBV9; D uncertain. The germline gives CDR1 SGDLS, CDR2 YYNGEE. This CDR3 is built from 15 residues. V lost 0 bases, J lost 9 bases, and 16 bases lay in between. This CDR3 is CASSVDLPSNGEQFF. Here the CDR3 DNA reads TGTGCCAGCAGCGTAGACCTCCCCTCTAATGGTGAGCAGTTCTTC. The whole variable domain, filled in from reference TRBV9 and TRBJ2-1, reads DSGVTQTPKHLITATGQRVTLRCSPRSGDLSVYWYQQSLDQGLQFLIQYYNGEERAKGNILERFSAQQFPDLHSELNLSSLELGDSALYFCASSVDLPSNGEQFFGPGTRLTVL.

The chain links TRBV28 to TRBJ1-3; 8 bases are a match to TRBD1. The junction had 7 bases not matched to a gene; V was cut back by 6 bases and J by 0 bases. The CDR3 totals 16 residues. Germline values: CDR1 MDHEN, CDR2 SYDVKM. The CDR3 DNA reads as TGTGCCAGCAGAGGACAGGGAGTAGCCTCTGGAAACACCATATATTTT. Translated: CASRGQGVASGNTIYF.

CDR3 sequence: CASRHDSTYEQYF. In DNA, the CDR3 is TGTGCCAGCAGACACGACAGTACCTACGAGCAGTACTTC. The rearrangement joins TRBV28 to TRBJ2-7; TRBD1 might be the D (5 bases). The CDR3 is 13 amino acids. CDR1 is MDHEN and CDR2 is SYDVKM in the germline V gene. V was trimmed by 6 bases and J by 2 bases, leaving 11 bases between them.

The V call is TRBV5-1, the J call TRBJ2-3, with 11 bases lining up with TRBD2. Germline V gives CDR1 SGHRS, CDR2 YFSETQ. This CDR3 is 15 amino acids long. V shed 1 base and J 6 bases; nucleotides not matched to a gene: 4. Written as DNA, the CDR3 is TGCGCCAGCAGCTTGACTAGCGGGAGTAGGGATACGCAGTATTTT. This codes for CASSLTSGSRDTQYF.

This clone was detected once. This chain joins TRBV7-2 and TRBJ2-5; D is perhaps TRBD1 (5 bases). The CDR3 length is 13 residues. Germline V gene sequence: CDR1 SGHTA, CDR2 FQGNSA. V lost 1 base, J lost 5 bases, and 8 bases lay in between. As DNA, the CDR3 is TGTGCCAGCAGCTTAGGGCAGGGTGAGACCCAGTACTTC. Encoded protein: CASSLGQGETQYF. Using reference TRBV7-2 and TRBJ2-5 for the parts outside the CDR3, the full variable domain is GAGVSQSPSNKVTEKGKDVELRCDPISGHTALYWYRQSLGQGLEFLIYFQGNSAPDKSGLPSDRFSAERTGGSVSTLTIQRTQQEDSAVYLCASSLGQGETQYFGPGTRLLVL.

This clone was detected only once. This sequence joins TRBV5-4 and TRBJ2-7; D is perhaps TRBD2 (7 bases). This CDR3 is built from 14 residues. The germline gives CDR1 SGHNT, CDR2 YYREEE (reference sequence). V was pared by 0 bases and J by 4 bases, with 11 bases between. CDR3 sequence: CASSLAGGQYEQYF. The CDR3 coding sequence is TGTGCCAGCAGCTTGGCGGGGGGCCAGTACGAGCAGTACTTC.

This chain joins TRBV6-5 and TRBJ1-1; 9 bases map to TRBD1. After removal of 6 bases from V and 4 bases from J, the junction contained 9 bases not matched to a gene. The CDR3 totals 15 residues. The germline CDR1 and CDR2 sequences are MNHEY and SVGAGI. DNA of the CDR3: TGTGCCAGCAGACGGAAGGGACAGGGTCTCACTGAAGCTTTCTTT. It codes for CASRRKGQGLTEAFF.

V and J are TRBV6-4 and TRBJ1-5; maybe TRBD1 (6 bases). V was cut by 7 bases and J by 6 bases, with 22 bases left in between. This CDR3 is built from 16 residues. The germline CDR1 and CDR2 sequences are MRHNA and SNTAGT. CDR3 loop: CASTTWWGRNAQPQHF. As DNA, the CDR3 is TGTGCCAGCACTACTTGGTGGGGGCGAAACGCTCAGCCCCAGCATTTT.

This chain uses TRBV30 with TRBJ1-1, with D possibly matching TRBD1 (5 bases). Deletions cut 7 bases from V and 6 bases from J, with 18 bases between. Germline assignment: CDR1 GTSNPN and CDR2 SVGIG (reference sequence). The CDR3 contains 13 residues. In DNA form, the CDR3 reads TGTGCCTCCCGGCCAGGGTTGAATTCTGAAGCTTTCTTT. Protein: CASRPGLNSEAFF.

The rearrangement joins TRBV9 to TRBJ2-7, with a possible D match to TRBD1 (6 bases). V was shortened by 4 bases and J by 4 bases, with 15 bases between the two germline ends. The CDR3 is 14 amino acids. Germline lookup yields CDR1 SGDLS and CDR2 YYNGEE. CDR3 nucleotide sequence: TGTGCCAGCAGCACGGCCGGGACATCGTACGAGCAGTACTTC. Protein product: CASSTAGTSYEQYF.

This chain links TRBV7-6 with TRBJ2-2; 8 bases match TRBD1. This CDR3 has 15 residues. The germline gives CDR1 SGHVS, CDR2 FNYEAQ. V dropped 5 bases and J dropped 1; count of bases not matched to a gene: 3. This CDR3 reads CASSVGQGNTGELFF. The CDR3 nucleotides read TGTGCCAGCAGCGTAGGACAGGGGAACACCGGGGAGCTGTTTTTT.

This clone is a singleton in its sample. V and J are TRBV4-2 and TRBJ2-1; D remains unclear. This CDR3 region has 14 residues. Trimming shortened V by 2 bases and J by 2 bases, and 7 bases separated the two germline ends. Per the germline V gene, CDR1 is LGHNA and CDR2 is YNFKEQ. The CDR3 protein is CASSQSLAYNEQFF. DNA for the CDR3: TGTGCCAGCAGCCAAAGCCTGGCCTACAATGAGCAGTTCTTC.

The V call is TRBV5-6, the J call TRBJ2-2, with a weak D call TRBD2 (5 bases). The V end lost 7 bases, the J end lost 2 bases, and 12 bases lay between the germline ends. Germline V gives CDR1 SGHDT, CDR2 YYEEEE. The CDR3 is made up of 14 amino acids. The CDR3 region has the DNA TGTGCCAGCCACCGGCGGGTTAACACCGGGGAGCTGTTTTTT. It specifies CASHRRVNTGELFF.

This chain links TRBV29-1 with TRBJ2-5, with a weak D call TRBD2 (5 bases). Germline V gene lookup returns CDR1 SQVTM and CDR2 ANQGSEA. The CDR3 is 13 amino acids. Trimming removed 3 bases at V and 3 bases at J, with 11 bases between. Here the CDR3 reads CSVESPGKETQYF. CDR3 DNA: TGCAGCGTTGAGTCGCCGGGGAAAGAGACCCAGTACTTC.

The V and J genes are TRBV5-4 and TRBJ2-5; D is perhaps TRBD1 or TRBD2 (5 bases each). TRBJ2-7 matches the DNA end more closely, so the J call is doubtful. The V gene's germline CDR1 is SGHNT and CDR2 YYREEE (reference sequence). The CDR3 contains 13 residues. The CDR3 nucleotides are TGTGCCAGCAGCACGGGACCTGGGGGCGAGCAGTACTTC. It translates to CASSTGPGGEQYF.